The clone carrying this T cell receptor (beta chain) was seen once. This record belongs to a study of blood T cell repertoires in COVID-19. The overall study: The study drew acute and convalescent COVID-19 samples from the United States, Italy and Spain. PBMCs, B-cell-depleted T cells, or T cells provided the cDNA or gDNA that made up the material.

Only in-frame clones appear in the TCRdb table, and some are missing; sequencing was by immunoSEQ multiplex PCR. The sample gives 70,000 or so clones, roughly 85% of which show up once; around 3.2% is in the top ten. CDR3 length: 14 residues. Germline assignment: CDR1 SNHLY and CDR2 FYNNEI. Trimming pared 8 bases from V and 0 bases from J, leaving 13 bases between. This TCR derives from a man older than 75 with acute or convalescent COVID-19. The chain combines TRBV2 with TRBJ1-1; TRBD1 might be the D (5 bases). Sequencing was done on a sample of peripheral blood. In nucleotides, the CDR3 is TGTGCCAGCTACAGGTCACCCATGAACACTGAAGCTTTCTTT. Protein sequence: CASYRSPMNTEAFF.